The clone carrying this T cell receptor beta chain was detected many times. What it binds is unknown. The CDR3 is made up of 15 amino acids. Trimming took 2 bases from V and 2 from J, leaving 12 bases between them. Germline lookup yields CDR1 SGHAT and CDR2 FQNNGV. The data belong to a study of T cells in Graves' hyperthyroidism and ophthalmopathy. Study outcomes and limitations: Blood also showed most of the thyroid clonotypes that were expanded above 0.001. Ophthalmopathy was separated from stable hyperthyroidism by a 13 V-J model.

Exclusion of a patient resulted from uncontrolled infection, other autoimmune disease, pregnancy or lactation. From approximately 9.5 ml of fresh peripheral blood, PBMCs were isolated. Researchers amplified the TCR beta CDR3 regions from RNA transcripts. When the TCR CDR3 underwent first-round RT-PCR, the HTBI primer set was used. Via MiXCR, TCRdb re-called the multiplex PCR reads, giving one row per CDR3 protein. This sample yields fewer than 450,000 distinct CDR3 sequences, of which roughly a sixth are seen a single time; roughly a third belongs to the top ten. The V and J genes are TRBV11-2 and TRBJ2-5; the D call may be TRBD1 or TRBD2 (5 bases each). Material for sequencing was blood. The source of this sequence is a woman aged 25 to 39 with Graves' hyperthyroidism that later progressed to Graves' ophthalmopathy. As DNA, the CDR3 is TGTGCCAGCAGCTTAAAGACCGGGGCACAAGAGACCCAGTACTTC. It encodes CASSLKTGAQETQYF.